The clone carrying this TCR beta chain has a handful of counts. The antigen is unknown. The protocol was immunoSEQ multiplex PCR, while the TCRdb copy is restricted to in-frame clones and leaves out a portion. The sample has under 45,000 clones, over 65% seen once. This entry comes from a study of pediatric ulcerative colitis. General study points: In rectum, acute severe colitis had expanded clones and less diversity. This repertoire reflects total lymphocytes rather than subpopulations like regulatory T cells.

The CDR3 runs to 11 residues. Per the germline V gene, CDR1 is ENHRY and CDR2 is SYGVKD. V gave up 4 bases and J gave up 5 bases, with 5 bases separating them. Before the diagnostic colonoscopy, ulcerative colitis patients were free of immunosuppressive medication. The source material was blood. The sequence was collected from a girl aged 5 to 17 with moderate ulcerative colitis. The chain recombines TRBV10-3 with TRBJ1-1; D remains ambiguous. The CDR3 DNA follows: TGTGCCATCAGTGGTGGGACTGAAGCTTTCTTT. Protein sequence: CAISGGTEAFF.